Sequencing of this T cell receptor (beta chain) was carried out in a study of CD8 T cells in Susac syndrome. The CDR3 runs to 13 residues. Looked up from germline, CDR1 is MNHNS and CDR2 is SASEGT. Losses at the gene ends were 8 bases for V and 6 bases for J; bases not matched to a gene: 4. Sequencing of TCR beta drew on CD8+ and CD4+ T cells from blood. The patients serving as multiple sclerosis controls were treatment-naive. They had stable or active relapsing-remitting disease and fulfilled revised McDonald criteria. While CD8+ and CD4+ T cells were isolated negatively, TEMRA cells were enriched by FACS. The authors reverse transcribed roughly 0.5 to 1 ug RNA with random hexamers. Multiplex PCR with immunoSEQ amplified the TCR beta CDR3 across 54 Vbeta and 13 Jbeta. TCRdb reanalysed the immunoSEQ multiplex PCR reads using MiXCR and keeps one entry per CDR3 protein. This table holds a few hundred thousand distinct CDR3 sequences, roughly 90% found once.

The sample comprised CD8+ T cells from PBMCs. This sequence joins TRBV6-1 and TRBJ2-2; 9 nucleotides align to TRBD1. The sequence derives from a human donor with multiple sclerosis. In DNA, the CDR3 is TGTGCCAGCGGACAGGGGTCGGCCGGGGAGCTGTTTTTT. It yields the protein CASGQGSAGELFF.